This entry concerns a single T cell receptor beta chain. This record belongs to a study of blood T cell repertoires in COVID-19. Data came from immunoSEQ multiplex PCR; TCRdb stores just in-frame clones and leaves some out. The data show about 85,000 clones, with approximately 88% seen just once and 5% to 5.5% held by the top ten. In germline, CDR1 is SGHTA, CDR2 FQGNSA. V trimming: 1 base; J trimming: 3 bases; junction bases outside the gene matches: 2. This CDR3 is 14 amino acids long. The source of this sequence is a man in his 60s with acute or convalescent COVID-19. Sequencing was performed on peripheral blood. The chain carries TRBV7-2 and TRBJ2-7, with 8 nucleotides matching TRBD2. As DNA, the CDR3 is TGTGCCAGCAGCTTAGAGGGACTAGTCTACGAGCAGTACTTC. As protein: CASSLEGLVYEQYF.